The clone carrying this T cell receptor (beta chain) has more than one count but fewer than ten. Its antigen is currently unknown. This sample stems from a study of T-cell reconstitution after alpha-beta-depleted transplantation in children. V was trimmed by 6 bases and J by 8 bases, leaving 13 bases between them. This CDR3 has 12 residues. Study-wide results and caveats: At day 60, the high TCRbeta diversity found in some patients originated from recipient T cells and thymic progenitors that had survived. After transplant, at about two months, alpha-beta T cells were reportedly derived from several hundred expanded graft clones. At one year after transplant, newly produced T cells mostly accounted for T-cell counts and diversity.

Unique molecular identifiers tagged the TCRbeta library. TCRdb independently ran MiXCR on the PCR reads; one entry per CDR3 protein. The sample comprises about 980,000 distinct CDR3 sequences, under 30% of which are singletons, and roughly 31% rests with the top ten. The V gene is TRBV12-3 or TRBV12-4, the J gene TRBJ1-1; a weak D match, TRBD1 (5 bases). The sequence came from a boy under three years old who had a stem cell transplant for SCID, so the T cells may come from the graft donor. The sample consisted of PBMCs, mostly from graft donor cells, taken 360 days after TCRalphabeta/CD19-depleted stem cell transplant. CDR3 sequence reads: CASSTVRTEAFF. Written as DNA, the CDR3 is TGTGCCAGCAGCACAGTTAGGACAGAAGCTTTCTTT.